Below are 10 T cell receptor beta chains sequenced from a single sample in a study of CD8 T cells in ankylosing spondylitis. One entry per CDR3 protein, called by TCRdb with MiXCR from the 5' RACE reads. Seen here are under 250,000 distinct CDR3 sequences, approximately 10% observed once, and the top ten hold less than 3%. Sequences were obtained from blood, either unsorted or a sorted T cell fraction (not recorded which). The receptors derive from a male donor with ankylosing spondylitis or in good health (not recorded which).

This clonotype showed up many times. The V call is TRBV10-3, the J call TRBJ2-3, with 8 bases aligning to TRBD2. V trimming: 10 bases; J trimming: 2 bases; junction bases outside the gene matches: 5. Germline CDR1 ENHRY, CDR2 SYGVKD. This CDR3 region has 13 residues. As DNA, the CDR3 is TGTGCCACAACTAGCGGATACACAGATACGCAGTATTTT. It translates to CATTSGYTDTQYF.

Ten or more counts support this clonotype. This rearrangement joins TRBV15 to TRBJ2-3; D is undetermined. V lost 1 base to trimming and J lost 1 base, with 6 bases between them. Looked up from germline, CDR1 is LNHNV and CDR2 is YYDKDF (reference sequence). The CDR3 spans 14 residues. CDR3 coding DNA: TGTGCCACCAGCAGAGCTGGCGGCACAGATACGCAGTATTTT. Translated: CATSRAGGTDTQYF.

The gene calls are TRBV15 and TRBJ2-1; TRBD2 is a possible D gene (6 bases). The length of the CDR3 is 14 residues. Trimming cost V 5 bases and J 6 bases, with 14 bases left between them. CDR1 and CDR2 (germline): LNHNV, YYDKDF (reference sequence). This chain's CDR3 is CATSGPGEGNEQFF. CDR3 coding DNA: TGTGCCACCAGCGGCCCGGGAGAGGGCAATGAGCAGTTCTTC.

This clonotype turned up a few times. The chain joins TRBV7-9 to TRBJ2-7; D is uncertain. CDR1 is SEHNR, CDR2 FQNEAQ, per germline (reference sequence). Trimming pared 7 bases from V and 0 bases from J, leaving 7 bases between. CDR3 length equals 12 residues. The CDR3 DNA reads TGTGCCAGCACGTGGGGCTCCTACGAGCAGTACTTC. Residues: CASTWGSYEQYF.

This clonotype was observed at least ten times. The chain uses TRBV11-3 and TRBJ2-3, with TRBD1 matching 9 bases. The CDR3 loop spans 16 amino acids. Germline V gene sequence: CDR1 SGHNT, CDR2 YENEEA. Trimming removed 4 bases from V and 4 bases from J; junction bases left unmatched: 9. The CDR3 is CASSYPTGGRADTQYF. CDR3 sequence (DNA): TGTGCCAGCAGCTACCCTACAGGGGGCAGGGCAGATACGCAGTATTTT.

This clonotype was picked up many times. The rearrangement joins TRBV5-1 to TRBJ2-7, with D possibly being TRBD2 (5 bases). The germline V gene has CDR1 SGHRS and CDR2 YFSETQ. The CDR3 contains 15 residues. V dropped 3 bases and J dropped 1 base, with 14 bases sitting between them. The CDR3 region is CASSYGEGRSYEQYF. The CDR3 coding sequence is TGCGCCAGCAGCTATGGTGAAGGGAGATCCTACGAGCAGTACTTC.

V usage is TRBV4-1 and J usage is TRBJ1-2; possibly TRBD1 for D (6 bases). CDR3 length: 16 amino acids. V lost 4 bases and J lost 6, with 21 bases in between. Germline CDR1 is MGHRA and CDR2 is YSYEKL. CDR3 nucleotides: TGCGCCAGCAGCCTTTATTTACAGGGCTGGGCGAATGGCTACACCTTC. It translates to CASSLYLQGWANGYTF.

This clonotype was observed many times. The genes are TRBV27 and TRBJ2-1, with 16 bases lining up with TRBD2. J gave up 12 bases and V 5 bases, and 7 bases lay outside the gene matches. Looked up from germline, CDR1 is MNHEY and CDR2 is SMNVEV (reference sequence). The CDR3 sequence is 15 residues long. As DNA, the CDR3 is TGTGCCAGCAGTCGGGGGACTAGCGGGGGGGTGGCGCAGTTCTTC. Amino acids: CASSRGTSGGVAQFF.

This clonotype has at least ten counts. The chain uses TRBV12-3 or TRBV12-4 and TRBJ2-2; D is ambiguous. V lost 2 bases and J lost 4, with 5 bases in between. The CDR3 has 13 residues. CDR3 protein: CASSLKPTGELFF. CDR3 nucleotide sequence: TGTGCCAGCAGTTTAAAACCCACCGGGGAGCTGTTTTTT.

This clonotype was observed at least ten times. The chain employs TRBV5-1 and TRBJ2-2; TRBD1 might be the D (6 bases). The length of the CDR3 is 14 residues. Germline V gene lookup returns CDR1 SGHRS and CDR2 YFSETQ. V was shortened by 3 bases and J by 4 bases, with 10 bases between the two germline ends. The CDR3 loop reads CASSSTGTTGELFF. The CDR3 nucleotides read TGCGCCAGCAGCTCCACAGGGACCACCGGGGAGCTGTTTTTT.